Below, 26 T cell receptor beta chains from the same sample are listed, as sequenced in a study of OX40 agonist ivuxolimab in advanced cancers. Using immunoSEQ multiplex PCR, the repertoire was profiled, and TCRdb retains in-frame clones only, with some absent. This sample has 50,000 to 75,000 clones, with around 87% found just once. Material: CD4+ or CD8+ T cells sorted from blood, obtained in a trial of the OX40 agonist ivuxolimab. Receptors originate from an adult with an advanced solid tumor such as melanoma, head and neck, liver or kidney cancer.

The chain uses TRBV6-4 and TRBJ1-2, with D perhaps TRBD1 (6 bases). In germline, CDR1 is MRHNA, CDR2 SNTAGT. V was pared by 4 bases and J by 8 bases, with 17 bases between. The CDR3 loop spans 14 amino acids. The CDR3: CASSGDTSSGGYTF. The CDR3 nucleotides are TGTGCCAGCAGTGGGGACACCAGTAGTGGAGGCTACACCTTC.

The count of this clone is one. The chain carries TRBV30 and TRBJ2-3; 7 bases are shared with TRBD1. The CDR3 sequence is 13 residues long. The V and J ends lost 3 bases and 3 bases, in that order; junction bases with no gene match: 3. Per the germline V gene, CDR1 is GTSNPN and CDR2 is SVGIG (reference sequence). This chain's CDR3 is CAWRQGWTDTQYF. In nucleotides, the CDR3 is TGTGCCTGGAGACAGGGGTGGACAGATACGCAGTATTTT.

The chain recombines TRBV19 with TRBJ1-5; 10 bases line up with TRBD1. J was trimmed by 1 base and V by 3 bases; bases with no gene match: 3. Looked up from germline, CDR1 is LNHDA and CDR2 is SQIVND (reference sequence). This CDR3 contains 16 residues. This CDR3 is CASSILGQGSNQPQHF. DNA of the CDR3: TGTGCCAGTAGTATCTTGGGACAGGGGAGCAATCAGCCCCAGCATTTT.

This clone has a handful of counts. V gene TRBV5-1 combines with J gene TRBJ2-2; D is perhaps TRBD1 (7 bases). The germline V gene encodes CDR1 SGHRS and CDR2 YFSETQ. V dropped 4 bases and J dropped 5 bases, with 24 bases sitting between them. There are 18 residues in the CDR3. CDR3 sequence (DNA): TGCGCCAGCAGCCCCTGGGAGGTGGAGGGGGCGATAACCGGGGAGCTGTTTTTT. It encodes CASSPWEVEGAITGELFF.

V gene TRBV7-9 combines with J gene TRBJ2-5, with 8 positions matching TRBD1. CDR1 and CDR2 from the germline V gene are SEHNR and FQNEAQ (reference sequence). Germline trimming cut 7 bases from V and 4 bases from J; bases unmatched to any gene: 2. This CDR3 comprises 12 residues. CDR3 sequence reads: CASNGQGETQYF. The CDR3 nucleotides are TGTGCCAGCAACGGACAGGGAGAGACCCAGTACTTC.

The genes are TRBV5-6 and TRBJ1-4; 7 nucleotides align to TRBD1. Germline trimming cut 5 bases from V and 1 base from J; bases unmatched to any gene: 5. CDR3 size: 15 residues. Germline V CDR1 and CDR2: SGHDT, YYEEEE. The CDR3 nucleotides read TGTGCCAGCAGTCGGAGACAGGGAACTAATGAAAAACTGTTTTTT. Its protein is CASSRRQGTNEKLFF.

This sequence joins TRBV9 and TRBJ1-2; TRBD1 matches 8 bases. Germline CDR1 reads SGDLS; CDR2 reads YYNGEE. The CDR3 runs 15 residues. V lost 3 bases to trimming and J lost 4 bases; unmatched junction nucleotides: 8. CDR3 region: CASSAYDRGAYGYTF. CDR3 coding DNA: TGTGCCAGCAGCGCCTATGACAGGGGTGCCTATGGCTACACCTTC.

The gene calls are TRBV4-3 and TRBJ2-7, with D maybe TRBD2 (6 bases). Germline V gives CDR1 LGHNA, CDR2 YSLEER. V was trimmed by 0 bases and J by 6 bases, leaving 15 bases between them. This CDR3 has 15 amino acids. CDR3 nucleotide sequence: TGCGCCAGCAGCCAAGATTTCGGGACTCCTAGCGAGCAGTACTTC. This gives the protein CASSQDFGTPSEQYF.

The chain couples TRBV7-9 to TRBJ1-1, with D possibly matching TRBD1 (5 bases). The V end lost 3 bases, the J end lost 4 bases, and 12 bases lay between the germline ends. The CDR3 contains 14 residues. From germline, CDR1 is SEHNR and CDR2 FQNEAQ (reference sequence). CDR3: CASSLEGTSTEAFF. The CDR3 DNA reads TGTGCCAGCAGCTTGGAGGGGACGAGCACTGAAGCTTTCTTT.

The chain has TRBV14 and TRBJ2-1; 7 positions match TRBD1. Germline V gives CDR1 SGHDN, CDR2 FVKESK. The CDR3 extends over 16 amino acids. V shed 1 base and J 2 bases; nucleotides not matched to a gene: 5. CDR3 loop: CASSQAGTEAYNEQFF. The CDR3 DNA sequence: TGTGCCAGCAGCCAAGCCGGGACAGAGGCCTACAATGAGCAGTTCTTC. Combining the CDR3 with reference TRBV14 and TRBJ2-1 gives the whole variable domain EAGVTQFPSHSVIEKGQTVTLRCDPISGHDNLYWYRRVMGKEIKFLLHFVKESKQDESGMPNNRFLAERTGGTYSTLKVQPAELEDSGVYFCASSQAGTEAYNEQFFGPGTRLTVL.

The gene calls are TRBV15 and TRBJ1-2; a possible D gene is TRBD1 (5 bases). Germline V CDR1 and CDR2: LNHNV, YYDKDF (reference sequence). The CDR3 extends over 12 amino acids. With 5 bases removed from V and 11 bases from J, the gap between germline ends came to 15 bases. In DNA, the CDR3 is TGTGCCACCAGCGCCGACGGATGGGGGTACACCTTC. Protein sequence: CATSADGWGYTF.

This chain uses TRBV19 with TRBJ1-1, with unresolved D. CDR1 and CDR2 from the germline V gene are LNHDA and SQIVND (reference sequence). The CDR3 contains 15 residues. The ends were cut back, 5 bases at V and 1 base at J, with 14 bases in the middle. The CDR3 sequence is CASSRGGTGNTEAFF. The CDR3 DNA reads TGTGCCAGTAGTCGGGGTGGCACCGGGAACACTGAAGCTTTCTTT.

This clone was detected once. The CDR3 loop reads CASSLVGPNIKYGYTF. In DNA form, the CDR3 reads TGTGCCAGCAGCTTAGTGGGACCCAACATTAAGTATGGCTACACCTTC. This chain connects TRBV7-2 to TRBJ1-2; D possibly corresponds to TRBD1 (5 bases). The germline V gene encodes CDR1 SGHTA and CDR2 FQGNSA. The CDR3 is made up of 16 amino acids. The V and J ends lost 1 base and 5 bases respectively, with 17 bases between them. Using reference TRBV7-2 and TRBJ1-2 for the parts outside the CDR3, the full variable domain is GAGVSQSPSNKVTEKGKDVELRCDPISGHTALYWYRQSLGQGLEFLIYFQGNSAPDKSGLPSDRFSAERTGGSVSTLTIQRTQQEDSAVYLCASSLVGPNIKYGYTFGSGTRLTVV.

This chain joins TRBV7-9 and TRBJ2-1, with 7 bases lining up with TRBD2. The V gene end was trimmed by 1 base and the J gene end by 8 bases; junction bases not matched to a gene: 5. The CDR3 sequence is 14 residues long. Germline loops: CDR1 SEHNR, CDR2 FQNEAQ (reference sequence). The CDR3 here is CASSLESGRDEQFF. The CDR3 DNA reads TGTGCCAGCAGCTTAGAATCAGGGAGGGATGAGCAGTTCTTC.

The chain is built from TRBV6-5 and TRBJ2-1; TRBD1 matches 10 bases. V lost 2 bases and J lost 7; bases outside the gene matches: 5. This CDR3 comprises 15 residues. CDR1 is MNHEY, CDR2 SVGAGI, per germline. This CDR3 is CASSYRQGAANEQFF. CDR3 sequence (DNA): TGTGCCAGCAGTTACCGACAGGGGGCAGCGAATGAGCAGTTCTTC.

This sequence joins TRBV7-2 and TRBJ2-2; possible D gene TRBD2, 6 bases. CDR1 SGHTA and CDR2 FQGNSA come from the germline V gene. The CDR3 spans 18 residues. V lost 0 bases and J 3 bases, leaving 17 bases between the germline ends. CDR3 residues: CASSLALPGGAYTGELFF. The DNA of the CDR3 is TGTGCCAGCAGCTTAGCCCTCCCCGGCGGGGCGTACACCGGGGAGCTGTTTTTT.

The chain uses TRBV5-1 and TRBJ2-1; D might be TRBD1 or TRBD2, each matching 5 bases. CDR3 length: 15 residues. Trimming removed 1 base from V and 10 bases from J, with 18 bases in between. Germline V gene lookup returns CDR1 SGHRS and CDR2 YFSETQ. As DNA, the CDR3 is TGCGCCAGCAGCTTGTTAGAGCAGGGTTCGGGAGAGCAGTTCTTC. Amino acids: CASSLLEQGSGEQFF.

V usage is TRBV18 and J usage is TRBJ1-1, with D maybe TRBD1 (5 bases). Germline-derived CDR1 and CDR2 are KGHSH and LQKENI. The V end lost 3 bases, the J end lost 5 bases, and 16 bases lay between the germline ends. CDR3 length equals 15 residues. The CDR3 sequence is CASSPNQNGGTEAFF. The CDR3 DNA is TGTGCCAGCTCACCCAACCAAAACGGGGGAACTGAAGCTTTCTTT.

This sequence joins TRBV7-8 and TRBJ1-6; 8 positions match TRBD1. The J segment lost 6 bases and the V segment lost 4 bases, leaving 5 bases of the junction unmatched. Germline-derived CDR1 and CDR2 are SGHVS and FQNEAQ. The CDR3 runs to 15 residues. CDR3 residues: CASSSDRASNSPLHF. In DNA form, the CDR3 reads TGTGCCAGCAGCTCGGACAGGGCGAGTAATTCACCCCTCCACTTT.

V usage is TRBV27 and J usage is TRBJ2-1; D may correspond to TRBD1 or TRBD2 (5 bases each). The CDR3 consists of 15 residues. Germline loops: CDR1 MNHEY, CDR2 SMNVEV (reference sequence). The V end was cut by 3 bases, the J end by 6 bases, with 15 bases between. The CDR3 region is CASSLLRGAANEQFF. CDR3 sequence (DNA): TGTGCCAGCAGTTTGTTGAGGGGTGCGGCCAATGAGCAGTTCTTC.

V is TRBV4-2 and J is TRBJ2-7; D perhaps matches TRBD2 (5 bases). Germline V gives CDR1 LGHNA, CDR2 YNFKEQ. The CDR3 is 13 residues long. Trimming pared 4 bases from V and 2 bases from J, leaving 9 bases between. The CDR3 bases are TGTGCCAGCAGCCGGACGGGAACCTACGAGCAGTACTTC. Its translation is CASSRTGTYEQYF.

The table lists this clone with a count of one. The V and J genes are TRBV5-6 and TRBJ1-6; 9 nucleotides agree with TRBD1. Germline V gives CDR1 SGHDT, CDR2 YYEEEE. Trimming removed 4 bases from V and 9 bases from J; junction bases left unmatched: 8. The CDR3 spans 15 residues. The DNA for the CDR3 is TGTGCCAGCAGCCCGACAGGGGGACGAGGTTCACCCCTCCACTTT. Protein sequence: CASSPTGGRGSPLHF.

The J gene is TRBJ2-3, the V gene TRBV27; 7 bases map to TRBD2. Germline assignment: CDR1 MNHEY and CDR2 SMNVEV (reference sequence). The V and J ends lost 3 bases and 6 bases, in that order; junction bases with no gene match: 6. The CDR3 runs to 14 residues. The CDR3 region has the DNA TGTGCCAGCAGTTTGGCGCTAGCGGCGGATACGCAGTATTTT. As protein: CASSLALAADTQYF.

The chain links TRBV2 to TRBJ1-6; possibly TRBD1 for D (5 bases). This CDR3 has 15 amino acids. Germline V gives CDR1 SNHLY, CDR2 FYNNEI. V was trimmed by 3 bases and J by 9 bases, leaving 15 bases between them. The chain's CDR3 is CASSERRNGASPLHF. CDR3 sequence (DNA): TGTGCCAGCAGTGAGAGGCGGAACGGGGCTTCACCCCTCCACTTT.

This clone was picked up one time. The V gene is TRBV7-7, the J gene TRBJ2-3, with D possibly matching TRBD1 (6 bases). This CDR3 has 15 residues. Germline CDR1 reads SSHAT; CDR2 reads FNYEAQ (reference sequence). The germline V and J ends were trimmed by 2 bases and 0 bases, with 9 bases remaining between them. CDR3 protein: CASSLQGRSTDTQYF. Here the CDR3 DNA reads TGTGCCAGCAGCTTACAGGGGCGTAGCACAGATACGCAGTATTTT.

The rearrangement links TRBV6-5 to TRBJ1-2; TRBD1 is a possible D gene (5 bases). With 0 bases removed from V and 3 bases from J, the gap between germline ends came to 5 bases. Germline CDR1 is MNHEY and CDR2 is SVGAGI. This CDR3 is built from 13 residues. The CDR3 bases are TGTGCCAGCAGTTACTCGGGGGACTATGGCTACACCTTC. This codes for CASSYSGDYGYTF.